A selection of T cell receptor beta chains follows, all from one sample in a study of cytomegalovirus exposure and HLA in healthy donors. The assay was immunoSEQ multiplex PCR, and TCRdb's table has in-frame clones only and misses some. The sample lists about 140,000 clones, roughly 80% occurring once. Sequences were obtained from PBMCs. These receptors were obtained from a young man in good health and CMV-seropositive. Both conserved end residues are part of each CDR3. D genes are given only for firm matches. Part of the rows lack a size; the others show once, few, many or a class for expanded clones.

V gene	J gene	CDR3 length	clone size	D gene	CDR3 protein
TRBV10-3	TRBJ2-7	15	NA	TRBD1	CAISLRQGSPYEQYF
TRBV5-1	TRBJ2-5	13	once	NA	CASFHRGVETQYF
TRBV29-1	TRBJ2-1	13	NA	TRBD2	CSVCLAGGFEQFF
TRBV30	TRBJ1-6	14	NA	TRBD1	CAWSVWDSNSPLHF
TRBV28	TRBJ1-1	13	once	NA	CASSFGGRGEAFF
TRBV30	TRBJ1-1	15	NA	NA	CAWRERTDMNTEAFF
TRBV6-1	TRBJ2-1	14	once	TRBD2	CASSVGLALSEQFF
TRBV2	TRBJ1-4	15	NA	NA	CASSEWGGTNEKLFF
TRBV7-9	TRBJ2-3	15	few	NA	CASSLAGLSTDTQYF
TRBV11-2	TRBJ2-3	18	NA	TRBD2	CASSLGFLAGGSTDTQYF
TRBV6-1	TRBJ2-7	14	few	NA	CASSETLRAGEQYF
TRBV27	TRBJ1-1	13	NA	TRBD1	CASSSGGASEAFF
TRBV10-3	TRBJ2-7	16	NA	NA	CAISDRRIFRVGEQYF
TRBV27	TRBJ2-7	13	NA	NA	CASTRGVGYEQYF
TRBV11-2	TRBJ2-6	13	NA	NA	CASSRAGANVLTF
TRBV15	TRBJ2-1	15	NA	TRBD1	CATSTPDRGLNEQFF
TRBV7-9	TRBJ1-2	13	NA	NA	CASSPGGRRRYTF
TRBV15	TRBJ2-7	16	NA	NA	CATSSGGDSTWYEQYF
TRBV11-2	TRBJ1-3	16	few	NA	CASSNSGAGARDTIYF
TRBV6-5	TRBJ2-7	14	NA	TRBD1	CASSRQGSLHEQYF
TRBV2	TRBJ2-7	19	NA	TRBD2	CASSELGLDTKLSSYEQYF
TRBV21-1	TRBJ2-3	18	NA	NA	CASSNQGARTTHTDTQYF
TRBV13	TRBJ2-1	15	NA	TRBD2	CASRPGTSGRDEQFF
TRBV16	TRBJ2-1	14	NA	NA	CASSQWAEPDEQFF
TRBV30	TRBJ2-1	13	few	NA	CASEGQLYNEQFF
TRBV5-1	TRBJ2-3	14	NA	NA	CASSLVLNTDTQYF
TRBV2	TRBJ1-1	12	few	NA	CASRGSFAEAFF
TRBV2	TRBJ2-7	13	NA	TRBD1	CASSRDRGYEQYF
TRBV10-3	TRBJ1-1	15	NA	NA	CAISESDSRGTEAFF
TRBV18	TRBJ2-1	13	NA	TRBD1	CASSEDRDNEQFF
TRBV19	TRBJ2-2	17	NA	TRBD2	CASSPSMRAGGSGELFF
TRBV11-2	TRBJ2-7	15	NA	NA	CASSLEAEGAYEQYF
TRBV19	TRBJ1-1	13	NA	TRBD1	CASSARQGTEAFF
TRBV4-1	TRBJ2-5	16	once	NA	CASSLRTVDRQETQYF
TRBV4-1	TRBJ2-7	18	NA	TRBD2	CASSQVYSGGPVSYEQYF
TRBV23-1	TRBJ2-3	16	NA	TRBD2	CASSQILAGGTDTQYF
TRBV5-4	TRBJ1-4	17	NA	TRBD1	CASSLRGLGQENEKLFF
TRBV2	TRBJ1-1	15	NA	NA	CASSEGPMGNTEAFF
TRBV18	TRBJ2-6	18	few	TRBD1	CASSTTTGASSGANVLTF
TRBV5-1	NA	16	NA	TRBD2	CASSLAGLAGDYEQYF
TRBV27	TRBJ1-5	12	NA	NA	CASSLGNRPQHF
TRBV19	TRBJ2-6	16	NA	NA	CASSIRQLSGANVLTF